The clone carrying this T cell receptor beta chain turned up a few times. The data belong to a study of early T cells in non-severe SARS-CoV-2 infection. About the study: Bulk RNA isolated from unsorted whole blood underwent sequencing; chains were not paired.

TCRdb re-analysed the 5' RACE reads in MiXCR, keeping a single row per CDR3 protein. In the table there are 45,000 to 75,000 distinct CDR3 sequences, around 9.3% of which are singletons. Trimming took off 5 bases at V and 9 bases at J, with 13 bases between the two ends. The CDR3 contains 12 residues. The V gene's germline CDR1 is MDHEN and CDR2 SYDVKM. This clonotype was sampled from an adult who was a healthcare worker with PCR-confirmed SARS-CoV-2 infection or an uninfected control (not recorded which). The V and J genes are TRBV28 and TRBJ1-2; tentatively, D is TRBD1 (5 bases). Sequenced material: whole blood. The CDR3 region is CASSLQGGSYTF. The DNA of the CDR3 is TGTGCCAGCAGTCTCCAGGGAGGGAGCTACACCTTC.